The source of this T cell receptor beta chain is a study of T cell clonality in common variable immunodeficiency. General observations from the study: CVID subjects shared fewer TCRbeta clones than healthy controls did.

Measured with immunoSEQ multiplex PCR; TCRdb has only the in-frame clones, and not every one. Singletons are absent from the sample, which has 35,000 to 50,000 clones. CDR1 and CDR2 (germline): MNHNS, SASEGT. V lost 1 base and J lost 1, with 13 bases in between. CDR3 length equals 16 residues. Blood samples were heparinized, about 5 to 9 ml per donor. There are many counts of this clone. The antigen is unknown. The CDR3 is cut off 3 residues early in the read; its end comes from the germline J gene. The same CDR3 also results from other DNA sequences found in this sample. The chain uses TRBV6-1 and TRBJ2-5; TRBD2 is a possible D gene (6 bases). The sample taken for sequencing was peripheral blood mononuclear cells. This receptor was taken from a person aged 18 to 70 in good health. CDR3 sequence: CASSEVPGLFQETQYF. CDR3 DNA, as far as it was read: TGTGCCAGCAGTGAAGTCCCGGGACTTTTCCAAGAGACC.